The 9 T cell receptor beta chains in this list originate from one sample, sequenced in a study of T-cell reconstitution after alpha-beta-depleted transplantation in children. Unique molecular identifiers tagged the TCRbeta library. TCRdb independently ran MiXCR on the PCR reads; one entry per CDR3 protein. In the table there are a few hundred thousand distinct CDR3 sequences, around 9.7% of which are singletons. Sequenced here: PBMCs from the stem cell graft donor, sampled from the stem cell graft. All receptors come from a human donor who donated a stem cell graft to a child with SCID.

The chain has TRBV2 and TRBJ1-1; TRBD1 is a possible D gene (5 bases). V lost 6 bases and J 1 base, leaving 9 bases between the germline ends. Germline V gene data show CDR1 as SNHLY and CDR2 as FYNNEI. The CDR3 covers 13 residues. The CDR3 DNA is TGTGCCAGCAGAAATCAGGGGAACACTGAAGCTTTCTTT. As protein: CASRNQGNTEAFF.

In this sample, this clonotype turned up many times. The chain combines TRBV7-9 with TRBJ2-1, with D uncertain. The CDR3 sequence is 16 residues long. Trimming stripped 5 bases from V and 1 base from J, with 15 bases between. Germline V gene sequence: CDR1 SEHNR, CDR2 FQNEAQ (reference sequence). This chain's CDR3 is CASSHLGERSYNEQFF. CDR3 nucleotide sequence: TGTGCCAGCAGCCACCTTGGAGAGAGATCCTACAATGAGCAGTTCTTC.

This clonotype has at least ten counts. The chain carries TRBV5-1 and TRBJ1-6; 7 positions agree with TRBD1. J lost 6 bases, V lost 5 bases, and 5 bases had no gene match. Germline V gene data show CDR1 as SGHRS and CDR2 as YFSETQ. This CDR3 has 14 amino acids. This chain's CDR3 is CASRGDSINSPLHF. The CDR3 DNA sequence: TGCGCCAGCAGGGGGGACAGCATTAATTCACCCCTCCACTTT.

This clonotype has ten or more counts. The V gene is TRBV5-1, the J gene TRBJ2-2, with 9 nucleotides matching TRBD1. J lost 5 bases, V lost 7 bases, and 9 bases had no gene match. This CDR3 comprises 15 residues. The germline gives CDR1 SGHRS, CDR2 YFSETQ. CDR3 in DNA: TGCGCCAGCCGTAAGGGGACAGGGATAACCGGGGAGCTGTTTTTT. Translated, it gives CASRKGTGITGELFF.

This clonotype occurred many times. This rearrangement joins TRBV29-1 to TRBJ1-5; the match to TRBD1 covers 9 bases. The CDR3 is made up of 13 amino acids. Germline trimming cut 5 bases from V and 3 bases from J; bases unmatched to any gene: 2. Per germline, CDR1 SQVTM and CDR2 ANQGSEA. CDR3 residues: CSVRDRDNQPQHF. CDR3 bases: TGCAGCGTTCGGGACAGGGACAATCAGCCCCAGCATTTT.

This clonotype was seen ten or more times. V and J are TRBV20-1 and TRBJ2-5; unclear D gene. Deletions cut 3 bases from V and 0 bases from J, with 11 bases between. The CDR3 runs to 14 residues. Per the germline V gene, CDR1 is DFQATT and CDR2 is SNEGSKA (reference sequence). The CDR3 protein is CSARLRAYQETQYF. CDR3 in DNA: TGCAGTGCTAGGTTGAGAGCGTACCAAGAGACCCAGTACTTC.

Concerning this clonotype: A much more abundant neighbour one base away suggests this may be a read error. The chain combines TRBV7-2 with TRBJ2-7, with D perhaps matching TRBD2 (6 bases). In germline, CDR1 is SGHTA, CDR2 FQGNSA. The CDR3 length is 16 residues. This CDR3 reads CASSLSSGRGPYEQCF. The DNA of the CDR3 is TGTGCCAGCAGCTTATCGTCGGGGCGGGGTCCTTACGAGCAGTGCTTC.

The chain has TRBV2 and TRBJ1-1; no clear D. This CDR3 region has 15 residues. Trimming removed 3 bases at V and 0 bases at J, with 11 bases between. The germline V gene encodes CDR1 SNHLY and CDR2 FYNNEI. The CDR3 DNA reads TGTGCCAGCAGTGACCGACGGATTTTGAACACTGAAGCTTTCTTT. It translates to CASSDRRILNTEAFF. Drawing the rest from reference TRBV2 and TRBJ1-1, the complete variable domain is EPEVTQTPSHQVTQMGQEVILRCVPISNHLYFYWYRQILGQKVEFLVSFYNNEISEKSEIFDDQFSVERPDGSNFTLKIRSTKLEDSAMYFCASSDRRILNTEAFFGQGTRLTVV.

Many counts were recorded for this clonotype. The J gene is TRBJ1-1, the V gene TRBV5-1; D uncertain. The CDR3 has 13 residues. Trimming stripped 6 bases from V and 0 bases from J, with 9 bases between. The germline V gene encodes CDR1 SGHRS and CDR2 YFSETQ. The CDR3 region is CASKGLVNTEAFF. CDR3 sequence (DNA): TGCGCCAGCAAGGGTCTTGTGAACACTGAAGCTTTCTTT.